One sample yielded the 3 T cell receptor beta chains listed below, sequenced in a study of technical replicates of blood from a handful of donors (TCRdb year 2017). Receptor amplification or capture employed the immunoSEQ multiplex PCR assay. The table was pulled from immuneACCESS by TCRdb, which kept in-frame rearrangements only. Such tables lose some clones; where checked, under half of the loss comes from unresolved V genes, and the rest has no known cause. The sample includes 55,000 to 65,000 clones, with roughly 97% observed a single time. The ten biggest clones cover approximately 0.21% of the sample. The specimen sequenced was T cells isolated from PBMCs. These receptor sequences come from a human donor in good health.

The chain has TRBV5-1 and TRBJ2-2, with TRBD2 matching 8 bases. Germline lookup yields CDR1 SGHRS and CDR2 YFSETQ. This CDR3 comprises 15 residues. Trimming removed 0 bases from V and 4 bases from J; junction bases left unmatched: 2. DNA for the CDR3: TGCGCCAGCAGCTTGGGACTAGCGAGCACCGGGGAGCTGTTTTTT. It codes for CASSLGLASTGELFF.

DNA for the CDR3: TGCAGCGTTGGCACTAGCACAGATACGCAGTATTTT. It yields the protein CSVGTSTDTQYF. The chain carries TRBV29-1 and TRBJ2-3; no definite D call. Trimming shortened V by 4 bases and J by 0 bases, and 5 bases separated the two germline ends. Germline V gives CDR1 SQVTM, CDR2 ANQGSEA. The CDR3 extends over 12 amino acids.

Only one count was recorded for this clone. CDR3 coding DNA: TGTGCCAGTAGTAACGGGTATAATGCTTTCTTT. Translated: CASSNGYNAFF. The chain employs TRBV19 and TRBJ1-1; D uncertain. Looked up from germline, CDR1 is LNHDA and CDR2 is SQIVND (reference sequence). The CDR3 is 11 amino acids. V lost 4 bases, J lost 11 bases, and 11 bases lay in between.